This TCR beta chain was retrieved from a study of T cell repertoires in cytomegalovirus infection. Across the whole study: Signatures in public TCR beta sequences pointed to both CMV infection and matching HLA type.

As regards this clonotype: Antigen specificity is unknown.

V gave up 4 bases and J gave up 0 bases, with 10 bases separating them. Germline V gene data show CDR1 as MGHRA and CDR2 as YSYEKL. CDR3 length: 15 amino acids. Findings and caveats of the study: Clonotype analysis showed dominance of the ex vivo response by HLA-C-restricted CMV-specific TCR beta clonotypes.

TCRdb re-called the reads through MiXCR, storing one row per CDR3 protein. Of just under 550,000 distinct CDR3 sequences listed, around 27% were seen once; the top ten hold roughly 13%. The receptor was derived from a human donor in good health (CMV status not recorded). Some clones in this sample may be carry-over from other donors' samples. V usage is TRBV4-1 and J usage is TRBJ1-3; D may be TRBD1 (6 bases). Sequenced: PBMCs. CDR3 sequence (DNA): TGCGCCAGCAGCCCAACAGGGCTCTCTGGAAACACCATATATTTT. This translates into CASSPTGLSGNTIYF.